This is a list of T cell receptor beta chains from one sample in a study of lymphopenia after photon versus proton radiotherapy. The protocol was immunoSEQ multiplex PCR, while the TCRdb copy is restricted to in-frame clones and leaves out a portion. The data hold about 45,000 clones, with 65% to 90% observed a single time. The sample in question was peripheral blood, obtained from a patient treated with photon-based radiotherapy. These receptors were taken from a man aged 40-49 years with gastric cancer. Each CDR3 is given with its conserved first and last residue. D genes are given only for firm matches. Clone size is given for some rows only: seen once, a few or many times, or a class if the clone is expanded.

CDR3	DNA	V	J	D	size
CATTGGTGYTGELFF	TGTGCCACTACAGGGGGGACAGGGTACACCGGGGAGCTGTTTTTT	TRBV25-1	TRBJ2-2	TRBD1	few
CAWSIPNQPQHF	TGTGCCTGGAGTATACCCAATCAGCCCCAGCATTTT	TRBV30	TRBJ1-5	.	.
CASSDWGNEAFF	TGTGCCAGCAGTGACTGGGGGAATGAAGCTTTCTTT	TRBV6-5	TRBJ1-1	.	medium-sized
CASRDPGQGAGDTQYF	TGTGCCAGTAGGGACCCGGGACAGGGGGCTGGAGATACGCAGTATTTT	TRBV19	TRBJ2-3	TRBD1	few
CASSVLAGQTQYF	TGTGCCAGCAGCGTTCTAGCGGGGCAGACCCAGTACTTC	TRBV7-2	TRBJ2-5	TRBD2	.
CASSEQGNTIYF	TGTGCCAGCAGTGAACAGGGAAACACCATATATTTT	TRBV25-1	TRBJ1-3	.	few
CASSWDRGSTQYF	TGTGCCAGCAGTTGGGACAGGGGATCGACCCAGTACTTC	TRBV7-3	TRBJ2-5	TRBD1	.
CAGGDKTDTQYF	TGTGCCGGTGGGGACAAAACAGATACGCAGTATTTT	TRBV30	TRBJ2-3	.	.
CASSQDLGPYEQYF	TGTGCCAGCAGCCAAGATTTGGGGCCCTACGAGCAGTACTTC	TRBV4-2	TRBJ2-7	.	.
CASSHLVNTEAFF	TGTGCCAGCAGCCACCTGGTGAACACTGAAGCTTTCTTT	TRBV6-6	TRBJ1-1	.	.
CASSLPVNTEAFF	TGTGCCAGCAGTTTACCTGTGAACACTGAAGCTTTCTTT	TRBV28	TRBJ1-1	.	.
CASSGGDRARSPLHF	TGTGCCAGTAGCGGCGGGGACAGGGCTCGGTCACCCCTCCACTTT	TRBV19	TRBJ1-6	TRBD1	once
CASSQDPRVPGNTIYF	TGCGCCAGCAGCCAAGACCCCAGGGTTCCTGGAAACACCATATATTTT	TRBV4-3	TRBJ1-3	.	.
CASSERIGATSFTTYSNQPQHF	TGTGCCAGCAGTGAACGTATAGGGGCTACCAGCTTTACTACGTATAGCAATCAGCCCCAGCATTTT	TRBV6-1	TRBJ1-5	.	.
CASSPRAGEGPQHF	TGTGCCAGCAGCCCTAGGGCAGGGGAGGGGCCCCAGCATTTT	TRBV7-3	TRBJ1-5	.	.
CASRQATKETQYF	TGTGCCAGCAGGCAGGCGACGAAAGAGACCCAGTACTTC	TRBV6-6	TRBJ2-5	.	.
CASSQRRDRRYGYTF	TGCGCCAGCAGTCAACGCCGGGACAGAAGATATGGCTACACCTTC	TRBV23-1	TRBJ1-2	TRBD1	.
CASSPGQGAREKLFF	TGTGCCAGCAGCCCGGGACAGGGGGCCCGGGAAAAACTGTTTTTT	TRBV7-9	TRBJ1-4	TRBD1	.
CASSLMGQGAGELFF	TGTGCCAGCAGCTTAATGGGCCAGGGGGCCGGGGAGCTGTTTTTT	TRBV7-3	TRBJ2-2	TRBD1	.
CASSLTGAGNQPQHF	TGTGCCAGCAGTCTGACAGGGGCAGGCAATCAGCCCCAGCATTTT	TRBV5-4	TRBJ1-5	TRBD1	.
CASSPRGPETQYF	TGTGCCAGCAGCCCAAGGGGGCCGGAGACCCAGTACTTC	TRBV7-9	TRBJ2-5	TRBD1	once
CASSIRSTEAFF	TGTGCCAGTAGCATCCGAAGCACTGAAGCTTTCTTT	TRBV19	TRBJ1-1	.	few
CASSPGGASYEQYF	TGCGCCAGCAGCCCCGGGGGAGCCTCCTACGAGCAGTACTTC	TRBV5-1	TRBJ2-7	.	.
CASSEGQQSQYF	TGTGCCAGCAGTGAGGGACAGCAGTCGCAGTACTTC	TRBV2	TRBJ2-7	TRBD1	few
CASSYRPNTEAFF	TGCGCCAGCAGCTACCGACCGAACACTGAAGCTTTCTTT	TRBV5-1	TRBJ1-1	.	.
CASSVDSDYGYTF	TGTGCCAGCAGTGTCGACAGTGACTATGGCTACACCTTC	TRBV6-1	TRBJ1-2	.	few
CASGLLASGRPSSGNTIYF	TGTGCTAGTGGTTTGTTGGCGTCGGGGAGGCCGAGCTCTGGAAACACCATATATTTT	TRBV12-5	TRBJ1-3	.	.
CASSLGVRGDAYEQYF	TGTGCCAGCAGCTTAGGGGTTAGGGGGGACGCCTACGAGCAGTACTTC	TRBV11-2	TRBJ2-7	.	.
CASSPSQYEQYF	TGTGCCAGCTCACCATCCCAGTACGAGCAGTACTTC	TRBV18	TRBJ2-7	.	once
CASSRNQGQETQYF	TGTGCCAGCAGCCGGAATCAGGGCCAAGAGACCCAGTACTTC	TRBV7-9	TRBJ2-5	.	once
CAISGGGGYGYTF	TGTGCCATCAGTGGGGGAGGGGGCTATGGCTACACCTTC	TRBV10-3	TRBJ1-2	.	once
CASSFGRSNEKLFF	TGTGCCAGCAGCTTTGGACGGTCTAATGAAAAACTGTTTTTT	TRBV7-9	TRBJ1-4	.	.
CASSELTNDADTQYF	TGTGCCAGCAGTGAATTAACGAACGACGCAGATACGCAGTATTTT	TRBV25-1	TRBJ2-3	.	.
CASSPTLLAGALNEQFF	TGTGCCAGCAGCCCCACCCTCCTAGCGGGGGCCCTCAATGAGCAGTTCTTC	TRBV7-3	TRBJ2-1	TRBD2	.
CASSGGTGRVGYTF	TGTGCCAGCAGTGGGGGGACAGGGAGGGTTGGCTACACCTTC	TRBV9	TRBJ1-2	TRBD1	.
CASSPLQETQYF	TGTGCCAGCTCACCCCTACAAGAGACCCAGTACTTC	TRBV18	TRBJ2-5	.	.
CASSYEAGQAFF	TGTGCCAGCAGTTACGAGGCCGGCCAAGCTTTCTTT	TRBV6-6	TRBJ1-1	.	.
CASSLTLGVSYEQYF	TGTGCCAGCAGCTTGACTCTAGGGGTTTCCTACGAGCAGTACTTC	TRBV11-2	TRBJ2-7	.	.
CASHPGTGVSYTF	TGTGCCAGCCACCCGGGGACAGGGGTTAGCTACACCTTC	TRBV9	TRBJ1-2	TRBD1	.
CASSLVGTGVEQYF	TGTGCCAGCAGCTTAGTAGGGACAGGGGTCGAGCAGTACTTC	TRBV7-8	TRBJ2-7	TRBD1	.
CASQTGGGGYTF	TGTGCCAGCCAAACAGGGGGAGGTGGCTACACCTTC	TRBV19	TRBJ1-2	TRBD1	.
CASSRLAGFQETQYF	TGTGCCAGCAGCCGATTAGCGGGGTTCCAAGAGACCCAGTACTTC	TRBV7-6	TRBJ2-5	TRBD2	.
CASSPGGYGYTF	TGTGCCAGCAGCCCGGGGGGCTATGGCTACACCTTC	TRBV6-1	TRBJ1-2	.	.
CASSFRTDTGELFF	TGTGCCAGCAGCTTTAGGACAGACACCGGGGAGCTGTTTTTT	TRBV7-6	TRBJ2-2	.	.
CASSPTPGSAYEQYF	TGTGCCAGTAGTCCCACGCCGGGGTCGGCCTACGAGCAGTACTTC	TRBV19	TRBJ2-7	.	few
CASRPGTAGYTF	TGTGCCAGCAGGCCCGGAACCGCCGGCTACACCTTC	TRBV4-2	TRBJ1-2	.	few
CASSEYGTGGFGYTF	TGTGCCAGCAGTGAATACGGGACAGGGGGGTTTGGCTACACCTTC	TRBV25-1	TRBJ1-2	TRBD1	.
CASRSQGGSEQFF	TGTGCCAGCAGATCCCAGGGGGGCAGTGAGCAGTTCTTC	TRBV6-1	TRBJ2-1	.	.
CASSLTGGRSTGELFF	TGTGCCAGCAGCTTAACTGGTGGACGAAGCACCGGGGAGCTGTTTTTT	TRBV11-3	TRBJ2-2	.	.